The clone carrying this TCR beta chain has just one count. Its specificity is unknown. This CDR3 fails to terminate in the conserved phenylalanine or tryptophan, so it likely reflects a read error. The data stem from a study of tumor-infiltrating lymphocytes in primary liver carcinoma. The germline V and J ends were trimmed by 2 bases and 4 bases, with 16 bases remaining between them. Per germline, CDR1 SGHAT and CDR2 FQDESV (reference sequence). The CDR3 has 16 residues. The study's findings and limits: Lower overlap was observed for tumor-adjacent and tumor-blood pairs relative to tumor region pairs.

From approximately 530 ng of total RNA, TCR beta-specific cDNA was reverse-transcribed using a constant-region primer. Three nested multiplex PCR rounds, a slightly modified ARM-PCR method, built the TCR beta libraries. Investigators reported that the first two PCR rounds, at 10 to 11 cycles each, used TRBV1-TRBV30 forward primers with a C-beta reverse primer. Via MiXCR, TCRdb re-called the multiplex PCR reads, giving one row per CDR3 protein. The table shows about 310,000 distinct CDR3 sequences, with approximately 60% occurring only once. Germline DNA was also extracted, and blood RNA was taken from unsorted whole blood.

This receptor was obtained from a man aged 35 to 55 with primary liver carcinoma and hepatitis B virus infection. The sample was peripheral blood. The V call is TRBV11-1, the J call TRBJ2-3; D tentatively fits TRBD1 or TRBD2 (5 bases each). Here the CDR3 reads CASSLRDPSIPDTQYS. CDR3 DNA sequence: TGTGCCAGCAGCTTACGGGACCCAAGTATCCCAGATACGCAGTATTCT.